This T cell receptor (beta chain) was recovered during a study of T cell responses to AZD1222 COVID-19 vaccine. Study outcomes and limitations: The repertoires were collected only after the peak T cell response.

Notes on this clone: What it recognizes is unknown.

Using immunoSEQ multiplex PCR, the repertoire was profiled, and TCRdb retains in-frame clones only, with some absent. The sample includes under 200,000 clones, over 85% of them seen just once. Trimming cost V 6 bases and J 6 bases; bases outside gene matches: 10. CDR1 is KGHSH, CDR2 LQKENI, per germline. The CDR3 totals 14 residues. This chain joins TRBV18 and TRBJ1-2; 7 bases map to TRBD1. Sequencing was performed on peripheral blood, taken 28 days after the second dose of the MenACWY control vaccine. The origin of this receptor is an adult who received the MenACWY meningococcal vaccine as a control. In nucleotides, the CDR3 is TGTGCCAGCTCTTCTAGAAGAACAGGGGATGGCTACACCTTC. Amino acid sequence: CASSSRRTGDGYTF.